The present T cell receptor (beta chain) was sequenced within a study of CD8+ T cells in alopecia areata. Study-wide results and caveats: The study found higher clonality in lesional than normal scalp, especially in alopecia totalis/universalis.

Stated treatment: oral pan-JAK inhibitor, 5-10 mg twice daily. Sequencing used cDNA as its template, made by extracting RNA and reverse transcribing it. Repertoires were generated with immunoSEQ multiplex PCR, while TCRdb's copy carries only in-frame clones and drops some. The data hold about 190,000 clones, with more than 50% observed a single time. As concerns this clone: Its antigen is not known.

CDR1 and CDR2 from the germline V gene are SGDLS and YYNGEE. Trimming removed 2 bases at V and 9 bases at J, with 9 bases between. This CDR3 spans 12 amino acids. The origin of this receptor is a human donor with alopecia areata. J is TRBJ2-1 and V is TRBV9; maybe TRBD1 (5 bases). Sequenced material: CD4+ T cells sorted from blood, taken at week 24, from a patient treated with tofacitinib. CDR3 bases: TGTGCCAGCAGCGTTGCGCAGGGTGAGCAGTTCTTC. Protein sequence: CASSVAQGEQFF.